The 30 T cell receptor beta chains reported below all come from one sample, sequenced in a study of early T cells in non-severe SARS-CoV-2 infection. TCRdb reanalysed the 5' RACE reads using MiXCR and keeps one entry per CDR3 protein. The top ten clones hold roughly 2.8% of a sample with 45,000 to 50,000 distinct CDR3 sequences, roughly 6.5% of them seen once. This specimen was whole blood, taken at baseline. Receptors originate from an adult who was a healthcare worker with PCR-confirmed SARS-CoV-2 infection or an uninfected control (not recorded which).

In this sample, this clonotype turned up once. This sequence may be a read error, since a much larger clone differs from it by one base. The chain has TRBV6-5 and TRBJ1-4, with D hard to call. This CDR3 comprises 16 residues. Germline-derived CDR1 and CDR2 are MNHEY and SVGAGI. CDR3 sequence reads: CASRIVAVGNNENLFF. The CDR3 DNA is TGTGCCAGCCGAATAGTCGCGGTCGGGAACAATGAAAATCTGTTTTTT.

V gene TRBV7-9 combines with J gene TRBJ1-1; D is possibly TRBD1 (5 bases). Trimming took off 2 bases at V and 0 bases at J, with 10 bases between the two ends. Germline lookup yields CDR1 SEHNR and CDR2 FQNEAQ (reference sequence). The CDR3 is made up of 15 amino acids. The CDR3 bases are TGTGCCAGCAGCTTATGGGGACGGCTGAACACTGAAGCTTTCTTT. Its protein is CASSLWGRLNTEAFF.

There are a few counts of this clonotype. J is TRBJ2-7 and V is TRBV6-5; 11 bases align to TRBD1. Per the germline V gene, CDR1 is MNHEY and CDR2 is SVGAGI. The CDR3 is 18 residues long. Trimming cost V 0 bases and J 4 bases; bases outside gene matches: 11. The CDR3 protein is CASSYSLVGQGATYEQYF. CDR3 nucleotides: TGTGCCAGCAGTTACTCTCTCGTTGGACAGGGGGCGACGTACGAGCAGTACTTC.

There are many counts of this clonotype. This chain uses TRBV10-1 with TRBJ1-1, with 7 bases matching TRBD1. The CDR3 contains 14 residues. Germline lookup yields CDR1 WNHNN and CDR2 SYGVQD (reference sequence). The V segment lost 5 bases and the J segment 4 bases; nucleotides outside the gene matches: 7. The CDR3 DNA follows: TGCGCCAGCAGTCCAGACAGGGCGGTCACTGAAGCTTTCTTT. As protein: CASSPDRAVTEAFF.

This clonotype was found a few times. V gene TRBV19 combines with J gene TRBJ2-1; a possible D gene is TRBD1 (5 bases). CDR1 LNHDA and CDR2 SQIVND come from the germline V gene (reference sequence). V was trimmed by 0 bases and J by 7 bases, leaving 13 bases between them. CDR3 size: 15 residues. The CDR3 nucleotides read TGTGCCAGTAGTATAGAGAGACAGCCTATGAATGAGCAGTTCTTC. Translation gives CASSIERQPMNEQFF.

This clonotype occurred many times. For the CDR3, the DNA is TGTGCCAGCAGCATCCAGGTGAACACTGAAGCTTTCTTT. It translates to CASSIQVNTEAFF. The chain has TRBV5-4 and TRBJ1-1, with D unclear. V was cut by 4 bases and J by 0 bases, with 7 bases left in between. The germline V gene has CDR1 SGHNT and CDR2 YYREEE (reference sequence). CDR3 length equals 13 residues.

This clonotype has just a few counts. V gene TRBV5-1 combines with J gene TRBJ2-3; no definite D call. This CDR3 has 15 residues. V was clipped by 2 bases and J by 1 base, with 11 bases between them. The germline gives CDR1 SGHRS, CDR2 YFSETQ. The CDR3 spells CASSLENSRTDTQYF. The CDR3 nucleotides read TGCGCCAGCAGCTTAGAGAACAGTCGCACAGATACGCAGTATTTT.

This clonotype has more than one count but fewer than ten. The rearrangement uses TRBV14 and TRBJ1-4; D possibly corresponds to TRBD1 (5 bases). The CDR3 sequence is 13 residues long. Trimming removed 3 bases from V and 7 bases from J, with 9 bases in between. The V gene's germline CDR1 is SGHDN and CDR2 FVKESK. CDR3 nucleotides: TGTGCCAGCAGCCACTGGGGGAGTGAAAAACTGTTTTTT. This encodes CASSHWGSEKLFF.

This clonotype was detected only a few times. The chain has TRBV11-2 and TRBJ2-3, with TRBD2 identical over 13 bases. The CDR3 has 20 residues. V trimming: 1 base; J trimming: 2 bases; junction bases outside the gene matches: 12. CDR1 and CDR2 from the germline V gene are SGHAT and FQNNGV. CDR3 sequence (DNA): TGTGCCAGCAGCTTAGGCCCGGGACTAGCGGGGTACTATACCACAGATACGCAGTATTTT. It codes for CASSLGPGLAGYYTTDTQYF.

This clonotype was seen repeatedly, ten times or more. The V and J genes are TRBV11-2 and TRBJ1-1; the D is unclear. CDR1 and CDR2 from the germline V gene are SGHAT and FQNNGV. Trimming removed 5 bases from V and 2 bases from J, with 9 bases in between. The CDR3 is made up of 13 amino acids. The CDR3 reads CASSLYHNTEAFF. The CDR3 bases are TGTGCCAGCAGCCTATACCATAACACTGAAGCTTTCTTT.

The rearrangement uses TRBV11-2 and TRBJ2-3; possibly TRBD2 for D (6 bases). V lost 5 bases, J lost 1 base, and 19 bases lay in between. Per the germline V gene, CDR1 is SGHAT and CDR2 is FQNNGV. The length of the CDR3 is 17 residues. In nucleotides, the CDR3 is TGTGCCAGCAGCAGCTTAGTAGGGACGGGGGGCACAGATACGCAGTATTTT. Translated: CASSSLVGTGGTDTQYF.

The J gene is TRBJ1-5, the V gene TRBV7-2; 9 positions agree with TRBD1. V lost 5 bases, J lost 5 bases, and 4 bases stayed unmatched. There are 14 residues in the CDR3. Germline-derived CDR1 and CDR2 are SGHTA and FQGNSA. The CDR3 DNA is TGTGCCAGCAGCGTCACAGGGGGCCATCAGCCCCAGCATTTT. Encoded protein: CASSVTGGHQPQHF.

This clonotype showed up many times. The chain employs TRBV28 and TRBJ2-1, with TRBD1 matching over 7 bases. The CDR3 consists of 17 residues. J lost 2 bases, V lost 6 bases, and 13 bases had no gene match. Per the germline V gene, CDR1 is MDHEN and CDR2 is SYDVKM. The CDR3 nucleotides read TGTGCCAGCAGCCCGGCGATAGGGGGCAGGACCTACAATGAGCAGTTCTTC. It translates to CASSPAIGGRTYNEQFF.

This chain links TRBV4-2 with TRBJ2-1, with 12 bases aligning to TRBD2. The CDR3 contains 16 residues. The germline gives CDR1 LGHNA, CDR2 YNFKEQ. Trimming at V came to 0 bases and at J to 7 bases, leaving 4 bases not matched to a gene. CDR3 residues: CASSQDTSGGKNEQFF. In DNA, the CDR3 is TGTGCCAGCAGCCAAGATACTAGCGGGGGGAAAAATGAGCAGTTCTTC.

This clonotype was counted ten times or more. The V and J genes are TRBV18 and TRBJ2-3, with a tentative D call TRBD2 (7 bases). In germline, CDR1 is KGHSH, CDR2 LQKENI. This CDR3 is 17 amino acids long. The ends were cut back, 4 bases at V and 6 bases at J, with 23 bases in the middle. The CDR3 sequence is CASSRGRGPGGGDTQYF. As DNA, the CDR3 is TGTGCCAGCTCACGGGGGCGGGGGCCCGGCGGAGGCGATACGCAGTATTTT. The whole variable domain, remainder taken from reference TRBV18 and TRBJ2-3, is NAGVMQNPRHLVRRRGQEARLRCSPMKGHSHVYWYRQLPEEGLKFMVYLQKENIIDESGMPKERFSAEFPKEGPSILRIQQVVRGDSAAYFCASSRGRGPGGGDTQYFGPGTRLTVL.

This clonotype occurred many times. This chain uses TRBV4-3 with TRBJ2-5; D perhaps matches TRBD1 (5 bases). Trimming stripped 4 bases from V and 3 bases from J, with 12 bases between. Germline CDR1 and CDR2: LGHNA and YSLEER. The CDR3 is 14 residues long. This CDR3 is CASSPSGAEETQYF. The CDR3 bases are TGCGCCAGCAGCCCCAGTGGGGCGGAAGAGACCCAGTACTTC.

The chain carries TRBV6-5 and TRBJ1-2; D ambiguous. Between the trimmed V and J ends, which lost 0 bases and 5 bases, there was a span of 7 bases. Germline values: CDR1 MNHEY, CDR2 SVGAGI. The CDR3 sequence is 13 residues long. For the CDR3, the DNA is TGTGCCAGCAGTTACTCCCGGGGATATGGCTACACCTTC. Encoded protein: CASSYSRGYGYTF.

This clonotype was counted at least ten times. The V call is TRBV7-6, the J call TRBJ2-6; 10 positions match TRBD1. CDR1 is SGHVS, CDR2 FNYEAQ, per germline. The CDR3 consists of 19 residues. Germline trimming cut 5 bases from V and 0 bases from J; bases unmatched to any gene: 10. In DNA form, the CDR3 reads TGTGCCAGCAGCCCCCGGGGACAGGGGACGATCTCTGGGGCCAACGTCCTGACTTTC. Protein sequence: CASSPRGQGTISGANVLTF.

This clonotype was seen a handful of times. The chain combines TRBV7-9 with TRBJ2-5; D gene unclear. V was shortened by 10 bases and J by 5 bases, with 11 bases between the two germline ends. Germline V gene sequence: CDR1 SEHNR, CDR2 FQNEAQ (reference sequence). The CDR3 has 11 residues. This chain's CDR3 is CATTGGETQYF. DNA for the CDR3: TGTGCCACCACTGGTGGGGAGACCCAGTACTTC.

This clonotype was seen a handful of times. J is TRBJ1-5 and V is TRBV6-2 or TRBV6-3; 8 positions agree with TRBD1. CDR1 and CDR2 from the germline V gene are MNHEY and SVGEGT. V lost 5 bases and J lost 7; bases outside the gene matches: 7. CDR3 size: 14 residues. This CDR3 reads CASSITGGRQPQHF. As DNA, the CDR3 is TGTGCCAGCAGTATTACAGGGGGGAGACAGCCCCAGCATTTT.

The chain employs TRBV7-6 and TRBJ2-1; D gene unclear. CDR3 length equals 13 residues. Germline lookup yields CDR1 SGHVS and CDR2 FNYEAQ. Trimming cost V 5 bases and J 10 bases, with 15 bases left between them. Here the CDR3 reads CASSPTGLWEQFF. The CDR3 DNA is TGTGCCAGCAGCCCGACGGGTCTCTGGGAGCAGTTCTTC.

This clonotype was observed at least ten times. The CDR3 nucleotides read TGTGCCAGCAGTTACTCCAGAACTAGCATCGAGACCCAGTACTTC. Amino acids: CASSYSRTSIETQYF. This chain connects TRBV6-2 or TRBV6-3 to TRBJ2-5, with D tentatively TRBD2 (6 bases). Trimming removed 0 bases at V and 5 bases at J, with 13 bases between. Germline CDR1 reads MNHEY; CDR2 reads SVGEGT. The CDR3 is made up of 15 amino acids.

This clonotype was detected many times. The J gene is TRBJ1-5, the V gene TRBV3-2; the tabulated D call, TRBD1, remains unverified against the DNA. TRBV3-2 has pseudogene status. This CDR3 has 17 amino acids. The CDR3 coding sequence is TGTGCCAGCAGCCGGAGGCCCGGCGCAGGGCTAAATCAGCCCCAGCATTTT. Protein sequence: CASSRRPGAGLNQPQHF.

The chain uses TRBV24-1 and TRBJ2-3; TRBD2 matches at 9 bases. The germline CDR1 and CDR2 sequences are KGHDR and SFDVKD. The V segment lost 4 bases and the J segment 4 bases; nucleotides outside the gene matches: 11. This CDR3 has 17 residues. The CDR3 DNA is TGTGCCACCAGTGACCGTAATCGAGCGGGGGGTTCAGATACGCAGTATTTT. It codes for CATSDRNRAGGSDTQYF.

This clonotype was seen only a few times. The rearrangement uses TRBV28 and TRBJ2-4; TRBD1 is a possible D gene (6 bases). Germline values: CDR1 MDHEN, CDR2 SYDVKM. The CDR3 has 17 residues. Trimming cost V 5 bases and J 0 bases, with 17 bases left between them. The CDR3 nucleotides are TGTGCCAGCAGTACTACTGACAGGCTACTAGCCAAAAACATTCAGTACTTC. It specifies CASSTTDRLLAKNIQYF.

This clonotype was recorded many times. This sequence joins TRBV7-9 and TRBJ1-6; TRBD1 matches at 8 bases. CDR1 is SEHNR and CDR2 is FQNEAQ in the germline V gene (reference sequence). The CDR3 extends over 14 amino acids. V shed 4 bases, J shed 7 bases, and the junction held 3 bases outside the gene matches. Written as DNA, the CDR3 is TGTGCCAGCAGCTCCGGGACAGGCAATTCACCCCTCCACTTT. Residues: CASSSGTGNSPLHF.

This clonotype has a handful of counts. CDR3 residues: CSVLSANEKLFF. The DNA for the CDR3 is TGCAGCGTTCTATCAGCTAATGAAAAACTGTTTTTT. The J gene is TRBJ1-4, the V gene TRBV29-1; no definite D call. This CDR3 has 12 amino acids. Germline assignment: CDR1 SQVTM and CDR2 ANQGSEA. The V end was cut by 5 bases, the J end by 3 bases, with 7 bases between.

In this sample, this clonotype turned up many times. The chain recombines TRBV27 with TRBJ1-2, with TRBD1 identical over 8 bases. The germline V gene encodes CDR1 MNHEY and CDR2 SMNVEV (reference sequence). The CDR3 consists of 14 residues. The V segment lost 7 bases and the J segment 0 bases; nucleotides outside the gene matches: 4. The CDR3 sequence is CASNTGGTNYGYTF. The CDR3 nucleotides are TGTGCCAGCAATACAGGGGGAACTAACTATGGCTACACCTTC.

Only a few counts were recorded for this clonotype. The rearrangement uses TRBV7-9 and TRBJ1-4, with D unclear. Trimming removed 1 base at V and 0 bases at J, with 6 bases between. From germline, CDR1 is SEHNR and CDR2 FQNEAQ (reference sequence). The CDR3 runs 15 residues. Here the CDR3 DNA reads TGTGCCAGCAGCTTAGGTCAAGCAACTAATGAAAAACTGTTTTTT. Protein sequence: CASSLGQATNEKLFF.

Many counts were recorded for this clonotype. V gene TRBV20-1 combines with J gene TRBJ1-4; D ambiguous. Per germline, CDR1 DFQATT and CDR2 SNEGSKA (reference sequence). The CDR3 length is 15 residues. V was pared by 5 bases and J by 0 bases, with 13 bases between. The CDR3 loop reads CSAEDGLATNEKLFF. The CDR3 bases are TGCAGTGCTGAGGATGGACTGGCAACTAATGAAAAACTGTTTTTT.